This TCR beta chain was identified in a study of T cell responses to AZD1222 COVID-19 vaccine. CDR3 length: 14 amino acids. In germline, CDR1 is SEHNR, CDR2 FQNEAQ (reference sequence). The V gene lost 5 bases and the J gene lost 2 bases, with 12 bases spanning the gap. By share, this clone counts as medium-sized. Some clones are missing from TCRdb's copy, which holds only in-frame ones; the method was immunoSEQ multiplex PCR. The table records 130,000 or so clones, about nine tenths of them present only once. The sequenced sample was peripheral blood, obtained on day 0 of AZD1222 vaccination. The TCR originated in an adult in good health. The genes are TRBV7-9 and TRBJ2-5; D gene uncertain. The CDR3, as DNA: TGTGCCAGCAGCCTGTCCCAGCAGCAAGAGACCCAGTACTTC. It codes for CASSLSQQQETQYF.